The sequence of this TCR beta chain was determined in a study of cytomegalovirus exposure and HLA in healthy donors. Study observations and caveats: Per a prior analysis, the majority of TCR beta V segments were productive roughly 87% or roughly 30% of the time.

It was healthy bone marrow donors who served as donors. With 60 Vbeta and 13 Jbeta primers, the PCR was carried out. TCRdb's copy holds only in-frame clones and misses some; the assay was immunoSEQ multiplex PCR. This specimen shows 100,000 to 150,000 clones; the ten leading clones hold 1.5% to 2%. Details on this clone: Its cognate antigen is unknown.

The CDR3 is made up of 18 amino acids. Germline CDR1 SNHLY, CDR2 FYNNEI. Trimming stripped 0 bases from V and 0 bases from J, with 15 bases between. What was sequenced was PBMCs. The origin of this receptor is a woman between 35 and 50 years old in good health and CMV-seropositive. This chain connects TRBV2 to TRBJ1-3; D uncertain. The CDR3 protein is CASSEARQYGGSGNTIYF. CDR3 nucleotides: TGTGCCAGCAGTGAAGCTCGGCAGTACGGCGGCTCTGGAAACACCATATATTTT.